Listed here are 6 T cell receptor beta chains from one sample, sequenced in a study of cytomegalovirus exposure and HLA in healthy donors. A multiplex PCR was run with 60 Vbeta primers and 13 Jbeta primers. Using immunoSEQ multiplex PCR, the repertoire was profiled, and TCRdb retains in-frame clones only, with some absent. The repertoire holds about 140,000 clones, with roughly 10% as singletons. What was sequenced was PBMCs. All receptors derive from a man aged 50-59 years in good health and CMV-seronegative.

This chain uses TRBV28 with TRBJ2-1; weak D call: TRBD2 (6 bases). The germline V and J ends were trimmed by 5 bases and 9 bases, with 17 bases remaining between them. The length of the CDR3 is 14 residues. Germline V gene sequence: CDR1 MDHEN, CDR2 SYDVKM. CDR3 DNA: TGTGCCAGCAGTCCCCCGGGGCGGGGTGGTGAGCAGTTCTTC. It yields the protein CASSPPGRGGEQFF. Drawing the rest from reference TRBV28 and TRBJ2-1, the complete variable domain is DVKVTQSSRYLVKRTGEKVFLECVQDMDHENMFWYRQDPGLGLRLIYFSYDVKMKEKGDIPEGYSVSREKKERFSLILESASTNQTSMYLCASSPPGRGGEQFFGPGTRLTVL.

The chain recombines TRBV5-1 with TRBJ1-1; 11 nucleotides line up with TRBD1. CDR1 is SGHRS, CDR2 YFSETQ, per germline. V gave up 4 bases and J gave up 3 bases; unmatched junction bases: 11. The CDR3 totals 17 residues. CDR3 coding DNA: TGCGCCAGCAGCAGCGGGACAGGGGGTCGGGGCGACACTGAAGCTTTCTTT. It codes for CASSSGTGGRGDTEAFF.

This clone has a handful of counts. V is TRBV18 and J is TRBJ2-7; D ambiguous. Trimming removed 5 bases from V and 0 bases from J, with 8 bases in between. Germline loops: CDR1 KGHSH, CDR2 LQKENI. The CDR3 totals 13 residues. CDR3 amino acids: CASSGGSSYEQYF. The CDR3, as DNA: TGTGCCAGCTCAGGTGGCAGCTCCTACGAGCAGTACTTC.

This chain connects TRBV19 to TRBJ1-3; no reliable D call. Trimming took off 10 bases at V and 0 bases at J, with 10 bases between the two ends. Germline-derived CDR1 and CDR2 are LNHDA and SQIVND (reference sequence). CDR3 length: 13 residues. This chain's CDR3 is CAISGSSGNTIYF. CDR3 bases: TGTGCCATAAGTGGGAGCTCTGGAAACACCATATATTTT.

This clone was counted between two and nine times. The chain uses TRBV6-6 and TRBJ1-1; TRBD1 aligns across 7 bases. This CDR3 region has 16 residues. V was clipped by 2 bases and J by 2 bases; unmatched bases: 8. CDR1 MNHNY and CDR2 SVGAGI come from the germline V gene (reference sequence). The CDR3 sequence is CASSYGSIGGNTEAFF. Here the CDR3 DNA reads TGTGCCAGCAGTTACGGTTCTATAGGGGGCAACACTGAAGCTTTCTTT.

The chain employs TRBV5-1 and TRBJ2-1, with 12 bases fitting TRBD1. This CDR3 region has 15 residues. CDR1 and CDR2 (germline): SGHRS, YFSETQ. V was clipped by 0 bases and J by 10 bases; unmatched bases: 5. CDR3 nucleotides: TGCGCCAGCAGCTTGGGTAGGGACAGGGGGCACGAGCAGTTCTTC. Translating gives CASSLGRDRGHEQFF.